This T cell receptor (beta chain) was documented in a study of blood T cell repertoires in COVID-19. Turning to the study itself: PBMCs, B-cell-depleted T cells, or T cells were the source of the cDNA or gDNA that made up the material.

Germline values: CDR1 SGHTA, CDR2 FQGNSA. The CDR3 has 19 residues. Trimming cost V 5 bases and J 2 bases; bases outside gene matches: 11. The assay was immunoSEQ multiplex PCR, and TCRdb's table has in-frame clones only and misses some. This table has 240,000 or so clones, approximately 86% appearing once. This chain connects TRBV7-2 to TRBJ2-6, with 11 bases lining up with TRBD1. The sample was peripheral blood. The receptor's source is a woman in her thirties with acute or convalescent COVID-19. The CDR3 nucleotides read TGTGCCAGCAGCCCAACCAAGGGACAGGGGGGGCCTGGGGCCAACGTCCTGACTTTC. This gives the protein CASSPTKGQGGPGANVLTF.